A selection of T cell receptor beta chains follows, all from one sample in a study of beta chain features in type 1 diabetes. Clones were sequenced by immunoSEQ multiplex PCR, and TCRdb holds only the in-frame ones, with some missing. Altogether 100,000 to 150,000 clones are present, 9% being singletons, with the ten largest covering 0.75%. The specimen was central memory CD4+ T cells from blood. These receptors were obtained from a man aged 25-45 years with type 1 diabetes. The CDR3 runs from the conserved cysteine through the conserved F or W. The D gene is left open where the match is weak. Where a row states a size, it is once, few, many or the class of an expanded clone; other rows omit it.

size,length,D,V,J,DNA,CDR3
.,17,.,TRBV7-9,TRBJ2-4,TGTGCCAGCAGCACGGTTTGGGGAGGATTGTCCAAAAACATTCAGTACTTC,CASSTVWGGLSKNIQYF
few,15,TRBD1,TRBV15,TRBJ2-2,TGTGCCACCAGCAGAGATACAAGGGGGCAAGGGGAGCTGTTTTTT,CATSRDTRGQGELFF
few,15,.,TRBV9,TRBJ2-2,TGTGCCAGCAAACGGACTTTAGAGAACACCGGGGAGCTGTTTTTT,CASKRTLENTGELFF
.,15,.,TRBV9,TRBJ2-1,TGTGCCAGCAGCCCTTCCCTGACAGGTTACAATGAGCAGTTCTTC,CASSPSLTGYNEQFF
few,16,TRBD1,TRBV7-2,TRBJ2-1,TGTGCCAGCAGCTTAGCCGGGACAGGGGCCTACAATGAGCAGTTCTTC,CASSLAGTGAYNEQFF
few,11,TRBD1,TRBV23-1,TRBJ1-1,TGCGCCAGCAGGACAGGGTCGGAAGCTTTCTTT,CASRTGSEAFF
.,14,.,TRBV7-6,TRBJ1-3,TGTGCCAGCAGCTTCAGCGGTGTCGGAAACACCATATATTTT,CASSFSGVGNTIYF
few,13,.,TRBV11-2,TRBJ1-5,TGTGCCAGCAGCTTGGACAATAATCAGCCCCAGCATTTT,CASSLDNNQPQHF
few,20,TRBD2,TRBV14,TRBJ2-5,TGTGCCAGCAGCCAAGACTCACTAGCGGGGGGGCTTTATAGCCAAGAGACCCAGTACTTC,CASSQDSLAGGLYSQETQYF
few,11,.,TRBV20-1,TRBJ2-5,TGCAGTGCTACTAGTATGTCTACCCAGTACTTC,CSATSMSTQYF
few,18,TRBD1,TRBV7-3,TRBJ2-6,TGTGCCAGCAGCTTAAACAGGGGCGGCTGGTATGGGGCCAACGTCCTGACTTTC,CASSLNRGGWYGANVLTF
.,16,TRBD1,TRBV5-4,TRBJ2-1,TGTGCCAGCAGCCCAAACAGGGGTGACTCCTACAATGAGCAGTTCTTC,CASSPNRGDSYNEQFF
many,11,.,TRBV7-2,TRBJ2-5,TGTGCCAGCAGGGGATTAGGAGGGATGTACTTC,CASRGLGGMYF
.,13,TRBD1,TRBV15,TRBJ2-5,TGTGCCACCAGCGCTCGACAGGGAGAGACCCAGTACTTC,CATSARQGETQYF
.,17,TRBD1,TRBV7-9,TRBJ1-6,TGTGCCAGCAGCCCAACCCCGGTAGGGGACAGCAATTCACCCCTCCACTTT,CASSPTPVGDSNSPLHF
.,15,TRBD1,TRBV6-6,TRBJ2-7,TGTGCCAGCAGTTCGGAGACAGGGGCTGCGTACGAGCAGTACTTC,CASSSETGAAYEQYF
few,16,TRBD2,TRBV5-4,TRBJ2-5,TGTGCCAGCAGCTCGACTAGCGGGGGGGCCGGTGAGACCCAGTACTTC,CASSSTSGGAGETQYF
.,14,.,TRBV28,TRBJ2-7,TGTGCCAGCAAATTACAGGGACCCTCCTACGAGCAGTACTTC,CASKLQGPSYEQYF
.,17,.,TRBV6-1,TRBJ2-2,TGTGCCAGCAGTGGGGCGGCGGGGCCCGCGAACACCGGGGAGCTGTTTTTT,CASSGAAGPANTGELFF
.,15,.,TRBV5-6,TRBJ1-1,TGTGCCAGCAGCAAGGTGGGGCCAGCGAACACTGAAGCTTTCTTT,CASSKVGPANTEAFF
few,13,TRBD1,TRBV6-5,TRBJ1-6,TGTGCCAGCAGCCGGGACAGTAATTCACCCCTCCACTTT,CASSRDSNSPLHF
few,16,.,TRBV4-3,TRBJ2-3,TGCGCCAGCAGCCAAGATAGTTTCCTTAGCACAGATACGCAGTATTTT,CASSQDSFLSTDTQYF
.,14,.,TRBV25-1,TRBJ1-3,TGTGCCAGCAGTGAATCCGGCAGGTCTAACACCATATATTTT,CASSESGRSNTIYF
few,18,TRBD2,TRBV6-1,TRBJ2-3,TGTGCCAGCAGTGAAATACCCCTTCAGCGGGGGGGCGCAGATACGCAGTATTTT,CASSEIPLQRGGADTQYF